The 11 T cell receptor beta chains below come from one sample, sequenced in a study of T cell responses to AZD1222 COVID-19 vaccine. Produced via immunoSEQ multiplex PCR; TCRdb's table is partial and in-frame only. The table has some 120,000 clones, 93% seen once; the top ten hold about 1%. The sample in question was peripheral blood, obtained on day 0 of AZD1222 vaccination. These receptors all come from an adult in good health.

The chain recombines TRBV24-1 with TRBJ1-6; D is uncertain. The V end lost 8 bases, the J end lost 6 bases, and 19 bases lay between the germline ends. This CDR3 is built from 16 residues. The germline V gene has CDR1 KGHDR and CDR2 SFDVKD. CDR3 coding DNA: TGTGCCACCACCTTAAGGTGGGCAGCTTCTAATTCACCCCTCCACTTT. Protein: CATTLRWAASNSPLHF.

V and J are TRBV5-1 and TRBJ1-6; 10 bases align to TRBD1. Germline V CDR1 and CDR2: SGHRS, YFSETQ. V gave up 7 bases and J gave up 9 bases; unmatched junction bases: 7. CDR3 size: 14 residues. Here the CDR3 DNA reads TGCGCCAGCCGAGGGACAGGGGAAGGTTCACCCCTCCACTTT. Amino acids: CASRGTGEGSPLHF.

This clone came up once. This sequence joins TRBV5-1 and TRBJ2-3; D ambiguous. The CDR3 spans 14 residues. The germline V gene encodes CDR1 SGHRS and CDR2 YFSETQ. V lost 4 bases to trimming and J lost 2 bases, with 11 bases between them. The CDR3 reads CASSLMRPTDTQYF. The CDR3, as DNA: TGCGCCAGCAGCCTGATGAGGCCCACAGATACGCAGTATTTT. Looking up the rest from reference TRBV5-1 and TRBJ2-3 gives the full variable domain: KAGVTQTPRYLIKTRGQQVTLSCSPISGHRSVSWYQQTPGQGLQFLFEYFSETQRNKGNFPGRFSGRQFSNSRSEMNVSTLELGDSALYLCASSLMRPTDTQYFGPGTRLTVL.

The CDR3 sequence is CASSFGLAGWVGETQYF. The DNA of the CDR3 is TGTGCCAGCAGCTTCGGACTAGCGGGGTGGGTGGGGGAGACCCAGTACTTC. The gene calls are TRBV7-2 and TRBJ2-5, with 12 bases identical to TRBD2. CDR3 length: 17 residues. With 3 bases clipped from V and 5 bases from J, the junction kept 10 bases outside the gene matches. Germline CDR1 SGHTA, CDR2 FQGNSA.

Written as DNA, the CDR3 is TGTGCCATCAGTGACCCTATACCTACAGGGTATGGCTACACCTTC. Translated: CAISDPIPTGYGYTF. V is TRBV10-3 and J is TRBJ1-2; maybe TRBD1 (6 bases). The CDR3 length is 15 residues. Germline loops: CDR1 ENHRY, CDR2 SYGVKD. V lost 3 bases and J lost 5, with 16 bases in between.

This chain uses TRBV6-1 with TRBJ1-2; 7 nucleotides align to TRBD1. V was clipped by 3 bases and J by 6 bases; unmatched bases: 7. This CDR3 is 14 amino acids long. Per germline, CDR1 MNHNS and CDR2 SASEGT. CDR3: CASSDTGEDDGYTF. DNA of the CDR3: TGTGCCAGCAGTGACACAGGGGAGGATGATGGCTACACCTTC.

The chain combines TRBV7-9 with TRBJ1-1; D unclear. V was shortened by 1 base and J by 1 base, with 4 bases between the two germline ends. The CDR3 sequence is 13 residues long. Germline V gene lookup returns CDR1 SEHNR and CDR2 FQNEAQ (reference sequence). CDR3 in DNA: TGTGCCAGCAGCTTAGGTCGGAACACTGAAGCTTTCTTT. This translates into CASSLGRNTEAFF.

The CDR3 spells CASTTQGATYEQYF. The CDR3 nucleotides are TGTGCCAGCACTACACAGGGGGCCACCTACGAGCAGTACTTC. The rearrangement uses TRBV6-5 and TRBJ2-7; 9 bases align to TRBD1. The J segment lost 2 bases and the V segment lost 7 bases, leaving 6 bases of the junction unmatched. The germline V gene has CDR1 MNHEY and CDR2 SVGAGI. CDR3 length equals 14 residues.

This clone turned up a few times. V gene TRBV9 combines with J gene TRBJ1-5, with D perhaps TRBD1 (5 bases). CDR3 size: 14 residues. V gave up 0 bases and J gave up 2 bases, with 6 bases separating them. Germline-derived CDR1 and CDR2 are SGDLS and YYNGEE. The CDR3 spells CASSVEGGNQPQHF. The CDR3 bases are TGTGCCAGCAGCGTAGAAGGGGGCAATCAGCCCCAGCATTTT.

This chain connects TRBV20-1 to TRBJ1-3, with D unresolved. The CDR3 sequence is 16 residues long. Trimming stripped 3 bases from V and 0 bases from J, with 15 bases between. Germline loops: CDR1 DFQATT, CDR2 SNEGSKA (reference sequence). The CDR3 region has the DNA TGCAGTGCTAGTCTGGGGATAGGGAGCTCTGGAAACACCATATATTTT. This encodes CSASLGIGSSGNTIYF.

The J gene is TRBJ1-4, the V gene TRBV6-5; TRBD1 matches at 7 bases. The CDR3 runs to 15 residues. The germline CDR1 and CDR2 sequences are MNHEY and SVGAGI. V lost 8 bases to trimming and J lost 4 bases; unmatched junction nucleotides: 10. CDR3 DNA sequence: TGTGCCAGCCACAAAGGGGGCGGGAATAATGAAAAACTGTTTTTT. Translated, it gives CASHKGGGNNEKLFF.